This TCR beta chain was sequenced in a study of beta chain features in type 1 diabetes. Findings of the study overall: For TCRB rearrangement, an influence of HLA type remained unresolved here. Fewer insertions but more deletions were seen at VDJ junctions in type 1 diabetes patients. There was a moderate but significant shortening of TCRB CDR3s in all four CD4+ subsets of Type 1 diabetes patients. PCR might show a preference for shorter templates, equally across patients and controls.

Donors underwent one heparinised blood draw, 100 to 150 mL on average. Of the isolated RNA, all was reverse transcribed, and so the sequenced material was expressed TCRB transcripts. This table comes from immunoSEQ multiplex PCR, and its TCRdb copy is limited to in-frame clones, with some not included. The sample consists of about 270,000 clones, 14% of them appearing once. This CDR3 has 14 amino acids. V gave up 6 bases and J gave up 8 bases, with 19 bases separating them. Germline V gives CDR1 MNHEY, CDR2 SVGAGI. On this clone itself: Its antigen is not known.

This TCR was recovered from a man under 40 with type 1 diabetes. The rearrangement links TRBV6-5 to TRBJ1-2; D gene uncertain. The sequenced sample was naive CD4+ T cells from blood. The CDR3 DNA is TGTGCCAGCAGCCCAGGATCTCCCCGGGGAGGCTACACCTTC. It yields the protein CASSPGSPRGGYTF.